This TCR beta chain was sequenced for a study of PD-1 blockade in classical Hodgkin lymphoma. Whole-study context: Treatment was intravenous nivolumab, 3 mg/kg every 2 weeks, until progression.

V was cut by 0 bases and J by 3 bases, with 12 bases left in between. CDR3 length equals 16 residues. The germline V gene encodes CDR1 MNHNS and CDR2 SASEGT. Notes on the study in general: TCR diversity in CD4+, not CD8+, cells rose significantly by C4D1. Compared with healthy donors, newly diagnosed patients reportedly showed lower baseline TCR diversity.

Here immunoSEQ multiplex PCR was the method, and the copy in TCRdb shows in-frame clones only, minus some. Here the sample spans some 50,000 clones, about three quarters being singletons. Every patient was affected by relapse after autologous stem cell transplantation, while exposure to brentuximab vedotin was not uniform. Relapsed/refractory classical Hodgkin lymphoma patients had complete, partial or progressive responses. With regard to this clone: No antigen is known for it.

This specimen was peripheral blood mononuclear cells (PBMCs), taken at baseline. The V and J genes are TRBV6-1 and TRBJ2-4; tentatively, D is TRBD1 or TRBD2 (5 bases each). This sequence was found in a human donor with classical Hodgkin lymphoma. CDR3 nucleotides: TGTGCCAGCAGTGAAGCGTTGGGGGTAGGCAAAAACATTCAGTACTTC. It translates to CASSEALGVGKNIQYF.